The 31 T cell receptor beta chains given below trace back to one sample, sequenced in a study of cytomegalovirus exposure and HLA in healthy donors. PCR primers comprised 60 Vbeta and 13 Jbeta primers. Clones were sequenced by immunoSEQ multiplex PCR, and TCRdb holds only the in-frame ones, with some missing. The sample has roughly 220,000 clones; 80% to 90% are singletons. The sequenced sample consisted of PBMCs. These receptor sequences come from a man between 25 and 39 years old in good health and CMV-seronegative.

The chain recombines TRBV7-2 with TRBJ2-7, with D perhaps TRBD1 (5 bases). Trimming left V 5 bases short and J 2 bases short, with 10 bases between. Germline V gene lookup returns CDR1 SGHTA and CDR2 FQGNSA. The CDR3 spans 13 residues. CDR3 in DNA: TGTGCCAGCAGCACCAGGACACCCTACGAGCAGTACTTC. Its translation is CASSTRTPYEQYF.

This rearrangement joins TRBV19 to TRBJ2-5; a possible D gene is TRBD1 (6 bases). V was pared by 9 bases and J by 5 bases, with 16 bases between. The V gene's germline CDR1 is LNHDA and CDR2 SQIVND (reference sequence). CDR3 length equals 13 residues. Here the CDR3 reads CASQRQAWETQYF. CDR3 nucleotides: TGTGCCAGCCAAAGACAGGCGTGGGAGACCCAGTACTTC.

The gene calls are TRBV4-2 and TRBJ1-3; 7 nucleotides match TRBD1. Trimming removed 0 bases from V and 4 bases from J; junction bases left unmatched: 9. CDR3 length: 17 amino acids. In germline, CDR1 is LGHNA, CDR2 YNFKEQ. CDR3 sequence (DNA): TGTGCCAGCAGCCAAGACGTGACAGGGACCTACGGAAACACCATATATTTT. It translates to CASSQDVTGTYGNTIYF.

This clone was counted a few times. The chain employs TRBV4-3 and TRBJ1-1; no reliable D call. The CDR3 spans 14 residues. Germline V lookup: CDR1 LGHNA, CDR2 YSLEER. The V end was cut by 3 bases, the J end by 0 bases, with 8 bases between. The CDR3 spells CASSQETVNTEAFF. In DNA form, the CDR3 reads TGCGCCAGCAGCCAGGAGACTGTGAACACTGAAGCTTTCTTT.

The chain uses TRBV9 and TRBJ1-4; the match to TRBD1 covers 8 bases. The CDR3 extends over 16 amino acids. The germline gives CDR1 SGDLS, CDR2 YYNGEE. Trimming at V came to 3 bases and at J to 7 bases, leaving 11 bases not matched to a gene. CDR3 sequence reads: CASSAGTGHLVEKLFF. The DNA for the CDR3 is TGTGCCAGCAGCGCCGGGACAGGCCATCTAGTTGAAAAACTGTTTTTT.

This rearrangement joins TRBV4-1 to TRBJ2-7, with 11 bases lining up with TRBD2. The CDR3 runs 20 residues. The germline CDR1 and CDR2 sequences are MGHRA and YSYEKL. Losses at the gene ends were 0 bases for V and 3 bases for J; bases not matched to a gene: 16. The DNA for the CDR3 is TGCGCCAGCAGCCAAGATCCGGGGCTAGCGGGGGGCCTAAACTACTACGAGCAGTACTTC. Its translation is CASSQDPGLAGGLNYYEQYF.

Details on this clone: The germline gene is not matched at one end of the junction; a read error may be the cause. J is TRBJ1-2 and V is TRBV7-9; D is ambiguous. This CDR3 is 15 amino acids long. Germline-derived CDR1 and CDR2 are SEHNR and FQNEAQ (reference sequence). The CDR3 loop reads CSSSGQSRSNYGYTF. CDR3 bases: TGTTCCAGCAGTGGGCAGAGCAGGTCTAACTATGGCTACACCTTC.

In nucleotides, the CDR3 is TGTGCCAGCATGGCACAGAGAAATGAAAAACTGTTTTTT. Residues: CASMAQRNEKLFF. V and J are TRBV6-1 and TRBJ1-4; no clear D. CDR1 is MNHNS and CDR2 is SASEGT in the germline V gene. The CDR3 is 13 residues long. V lost 7 bases to trimming and J lost 5 bases, with 11 bases between them.

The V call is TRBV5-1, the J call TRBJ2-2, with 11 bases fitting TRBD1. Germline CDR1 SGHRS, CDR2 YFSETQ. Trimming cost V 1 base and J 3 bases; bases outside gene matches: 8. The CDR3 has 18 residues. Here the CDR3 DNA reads TGCGCCAGCAGCTTGAGGGGACAGGGGGGCTTGGACACCGGGGAGCTGTTTTTT. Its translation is CASSLRGQGGLDTGELFF.

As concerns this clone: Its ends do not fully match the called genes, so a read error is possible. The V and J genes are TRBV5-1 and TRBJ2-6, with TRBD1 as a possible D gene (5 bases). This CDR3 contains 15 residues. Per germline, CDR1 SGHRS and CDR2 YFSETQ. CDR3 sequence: CASTGRASGASVLTF. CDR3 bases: TGCGCCAGCACTGGACGGGCCTCTGGGGCCAGCGTCCTGACTTTC.

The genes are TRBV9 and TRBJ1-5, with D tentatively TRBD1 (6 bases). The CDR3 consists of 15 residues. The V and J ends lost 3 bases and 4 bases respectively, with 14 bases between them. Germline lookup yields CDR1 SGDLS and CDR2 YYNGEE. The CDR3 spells CASSGGGLLNQPQHF. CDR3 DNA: TGTGCCAGCAGCGGGGGGGGCCTATTAAATCAGCCCCAGCATTTT. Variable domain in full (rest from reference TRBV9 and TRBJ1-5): DSGVTQTPKHLITATGQRVTLRCSPRSGDLSVYWYQQSLDQGLQFLIQYYNGEERAKGNILERFSAQQFPDLHSELNLSSLELGDSALYFCASSGGGLLNQPQHFGDGTRLSIL.

The CDR3 sequence is CASSFSLRGADYGYTF. DNA for the CDR3: TGTGCCAGCAGCTTTAGCCTCCGGGGAGCAGACTATGGCTACACCTTC. The rearrangement joins TRBV5-4 to TRBJ1-2; no clear D gene. The CDR3 is 16 amino acids. Germline CDR1 and CDR2: SGHNT and YYREEE (reference sequence). The V end lost 2 bases, the J end lost 3 bases, and 17 bases lay between the germline ends.

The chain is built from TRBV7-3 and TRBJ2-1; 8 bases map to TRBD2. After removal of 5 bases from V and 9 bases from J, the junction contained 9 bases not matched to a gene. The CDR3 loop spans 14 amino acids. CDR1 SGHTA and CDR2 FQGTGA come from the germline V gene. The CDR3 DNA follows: TGTGCCAGCAGCCCCAGCGGGGGCCCTTTTGAGCAGTTCTTC. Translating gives CASSPSGGPFEQFF.

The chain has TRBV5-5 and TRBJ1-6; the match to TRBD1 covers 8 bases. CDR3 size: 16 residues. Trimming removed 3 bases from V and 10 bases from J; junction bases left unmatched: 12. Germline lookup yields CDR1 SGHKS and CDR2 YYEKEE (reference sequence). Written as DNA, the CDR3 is TGTGCCAGCAGCTCTCGGGTGACAGGGGAAGGATCACCCCTCCACTTT. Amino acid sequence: CASSSRVTGEGSPLHF.

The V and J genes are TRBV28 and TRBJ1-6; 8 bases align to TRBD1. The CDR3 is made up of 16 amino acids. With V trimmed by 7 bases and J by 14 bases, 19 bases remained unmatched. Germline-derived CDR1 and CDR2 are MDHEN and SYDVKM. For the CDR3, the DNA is TGTGCCAGCACCCGGCTTAGGGGACAGGTTTTAGTATCCCTCCACTTT. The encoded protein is CASTRLRGQVLVSLHF.

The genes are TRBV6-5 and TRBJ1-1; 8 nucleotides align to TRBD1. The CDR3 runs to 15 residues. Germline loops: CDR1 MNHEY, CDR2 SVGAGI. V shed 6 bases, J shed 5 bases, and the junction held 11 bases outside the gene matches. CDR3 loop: CASSRQGSGSTEAFF. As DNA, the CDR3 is TGTGCCAGCAGCCGACAGGGGTCGGGTTCGACTGAAGCTTTCTTT.

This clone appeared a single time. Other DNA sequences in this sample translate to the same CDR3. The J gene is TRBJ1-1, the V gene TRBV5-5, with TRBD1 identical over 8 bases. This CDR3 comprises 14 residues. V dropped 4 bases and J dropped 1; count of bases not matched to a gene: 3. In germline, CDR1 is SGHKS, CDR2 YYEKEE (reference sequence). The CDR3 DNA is TGTGCCAGCAGCCGAGGACAGGGGAACACTGAAGCTTTCTTT. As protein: CASSRGQGNTEAFF. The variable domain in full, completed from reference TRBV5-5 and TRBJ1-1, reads DAGVTQSPTHLIKTRGQQVTLRCSPISGHKSVSWYQQVLGQGPQFIFQYYEKEERGRGNFPDRFSARQFPNYSSELNVNALLLGDSALYLCASSRGQGNTEAFFGQGTRLTVV.

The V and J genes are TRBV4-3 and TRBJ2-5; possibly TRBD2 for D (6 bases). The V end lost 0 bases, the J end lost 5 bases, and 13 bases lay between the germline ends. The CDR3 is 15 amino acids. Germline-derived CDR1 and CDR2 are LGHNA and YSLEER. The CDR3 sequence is CASSQETGSGETQYF. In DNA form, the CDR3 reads TGCGCCAGCAGCCAAGAAACCGGGAGCGGCGAGACCCAGTACTTC.

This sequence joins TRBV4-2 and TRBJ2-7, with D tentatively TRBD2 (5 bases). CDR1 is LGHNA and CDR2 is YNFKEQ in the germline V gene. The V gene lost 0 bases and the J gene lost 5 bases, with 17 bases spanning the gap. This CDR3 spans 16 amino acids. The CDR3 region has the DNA TGTGCCAGCAGCCAAGAAGTTTCGGGGAAACAGCACGAGCAGTACTTC. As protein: CASSQEVSGKQHEQYF.

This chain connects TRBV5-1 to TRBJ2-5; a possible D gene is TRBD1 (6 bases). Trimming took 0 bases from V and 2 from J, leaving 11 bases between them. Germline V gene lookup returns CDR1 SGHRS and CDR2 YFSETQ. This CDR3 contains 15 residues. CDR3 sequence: CASSLGLTGQETQYF. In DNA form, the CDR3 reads TGCGCCAGCAGCTTGGGGCTGACAGGACAAGAGACCCAGTACTTC. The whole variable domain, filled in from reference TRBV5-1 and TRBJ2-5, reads KAGVTQTPRYLIKTRGQQVTLSCSPISGHRSVSWYQQTPGQGLQFLFEYFSETQRNKGNFPGRFSGRQFSNSRSEMNVSTLELGDSALYLCASSLGLTGQETQYFGPGTRLLVL.

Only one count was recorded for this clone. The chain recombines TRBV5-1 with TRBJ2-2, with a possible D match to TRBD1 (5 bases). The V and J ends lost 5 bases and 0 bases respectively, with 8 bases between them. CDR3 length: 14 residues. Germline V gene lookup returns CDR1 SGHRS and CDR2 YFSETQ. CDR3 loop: CASSTQANTGELFF. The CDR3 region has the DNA TGCGCCAGCAGTACACAGGCGAACACCGGGGAGCTGTTTTTT. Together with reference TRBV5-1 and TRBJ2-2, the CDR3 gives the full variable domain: KAGVTQTPRYLIKTRGQQVTLSCSPISGHRSVSWYQQTPGQGLQFLFEYFSETQRNKGNFPGRFSGRQFSNSRSEMNVSTLELGDSALYLCASSTQANTGELFFGEGSRLTVL.

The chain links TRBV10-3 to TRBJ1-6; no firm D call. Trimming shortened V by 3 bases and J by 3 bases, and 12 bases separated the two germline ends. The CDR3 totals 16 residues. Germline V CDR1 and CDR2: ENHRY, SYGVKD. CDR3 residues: CAISDEGGNYNSPLHF. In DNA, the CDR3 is TGTGCCATCAGTGATGAGGGAGGAAACTATAATTCACCCCTCCACTTT.

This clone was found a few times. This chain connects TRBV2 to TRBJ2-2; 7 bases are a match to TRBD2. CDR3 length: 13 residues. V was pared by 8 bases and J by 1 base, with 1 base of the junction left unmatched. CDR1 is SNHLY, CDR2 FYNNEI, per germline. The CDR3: CASRGENTGELFF. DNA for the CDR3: TGTGCCAGCCGGGGGGAGAACACCGGGGAGCTGTTTTTT.

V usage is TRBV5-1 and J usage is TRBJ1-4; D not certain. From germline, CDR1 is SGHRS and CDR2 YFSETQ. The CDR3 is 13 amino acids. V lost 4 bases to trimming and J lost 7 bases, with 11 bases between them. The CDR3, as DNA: TGCGCCAGCAGCACTTCGAACGGTGAAAAACTGTTTTTT. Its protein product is CASSTSNGEKLFF.

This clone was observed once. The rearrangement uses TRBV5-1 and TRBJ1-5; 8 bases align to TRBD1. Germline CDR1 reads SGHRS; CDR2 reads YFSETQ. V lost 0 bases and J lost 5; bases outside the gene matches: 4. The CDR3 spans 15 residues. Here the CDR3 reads CASSLGDRGDQPQHF. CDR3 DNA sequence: TGCGCCAGCAGCTTGGGCGACAGGGGTGATCAGCCCCAGCATTTT.

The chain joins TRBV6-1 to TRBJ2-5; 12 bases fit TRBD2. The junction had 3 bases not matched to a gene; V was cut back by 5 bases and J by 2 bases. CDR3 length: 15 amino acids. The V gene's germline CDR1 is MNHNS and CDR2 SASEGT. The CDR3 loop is CASSLAGGGQETQYF. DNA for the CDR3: TGTGCCAGCAGTCTAGCGGGGGGGGGACAAGAGACCCAGTACTTC.

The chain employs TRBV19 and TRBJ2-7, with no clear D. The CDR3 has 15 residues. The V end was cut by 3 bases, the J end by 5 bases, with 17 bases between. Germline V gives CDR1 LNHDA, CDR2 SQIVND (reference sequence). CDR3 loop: CASSISTALSDEQYF. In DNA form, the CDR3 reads TGTGCCAGTAGTATCAGTACAGCCCTTTCCGACGAGCAGTACTTC.

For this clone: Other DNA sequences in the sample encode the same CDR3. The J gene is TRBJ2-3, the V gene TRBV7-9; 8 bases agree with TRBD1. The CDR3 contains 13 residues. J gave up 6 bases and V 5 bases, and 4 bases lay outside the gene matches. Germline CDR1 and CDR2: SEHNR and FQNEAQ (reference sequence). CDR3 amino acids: CASSPRGPDTQYF. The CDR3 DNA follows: TGTGCCAGCAGCCCCAGGGGGCCCGATACGCAGTATTTT. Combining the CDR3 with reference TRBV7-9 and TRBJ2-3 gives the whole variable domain DTGVSQNPRHKITKRGQNVTFRCDPISEHNRLYWYRQTLGQGPEFLTYFQNEAQLEKSRLLSDRFSAERPKGSFSTLEIQRTEQGDSAMYLCASSPRGPDTQYFGPGTRLTVL.

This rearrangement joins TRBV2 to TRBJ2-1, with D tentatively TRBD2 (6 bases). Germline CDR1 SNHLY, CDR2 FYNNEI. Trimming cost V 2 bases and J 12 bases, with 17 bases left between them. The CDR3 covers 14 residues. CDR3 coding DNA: TGTGCCAGCAGTGAATGGGACCTCCGGGGGAGGCAGTTCTTC. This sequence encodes CASSEWDLRGRQFF.

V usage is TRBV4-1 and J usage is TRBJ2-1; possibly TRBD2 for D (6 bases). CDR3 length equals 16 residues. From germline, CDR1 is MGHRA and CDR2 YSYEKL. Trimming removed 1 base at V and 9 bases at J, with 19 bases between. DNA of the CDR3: TGCGCCAGCAGCCAAGTTTGGCACTTGGAGGGCGGTGAGCAGTTCTTC. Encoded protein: CASSQVWHLEGGEQFF.

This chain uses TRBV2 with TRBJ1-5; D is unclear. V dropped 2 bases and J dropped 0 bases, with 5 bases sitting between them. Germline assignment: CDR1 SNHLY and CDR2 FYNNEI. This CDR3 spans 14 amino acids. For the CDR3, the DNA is TGTGCCAGCAGTGAACAGTATAGCAATCAGCCCCAGCATTTT. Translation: CASSEQYSNQPQHF.